This T cell receptor (beta chain) was observed in a study of blood T cell repertoires in COVID-19. The CDR3 contains 15 residues. V trimming: 3 bases; J trimming: 2 bases; junction bases outside the gene matches: 5. Per germline, CDR1 SGHAT and CDR2 FQNNGV. Produced via immunoSEQ multiplex PCR; TCRdb's table is partial and in-frame only. Seen here are 150,000 to 200,000 clones, roughly 85% observed once, and the top ten hold less than 3.5%. The rearrangement uses TRBV11-2 and TRBJ2-5; TRBD2 matches 8 bases. Sequenced: peripheral blood. This receptor was identified in a human donor with acute or convalescent COVID-19. The donor label of this sample is uncertain. The DNA of the CDR3 is TGTGCCAGCAGCTTGGGCGGGGGGACTCAAGAGACCCAGTACTTC. It translates to CASSLGGGTQETQYF.